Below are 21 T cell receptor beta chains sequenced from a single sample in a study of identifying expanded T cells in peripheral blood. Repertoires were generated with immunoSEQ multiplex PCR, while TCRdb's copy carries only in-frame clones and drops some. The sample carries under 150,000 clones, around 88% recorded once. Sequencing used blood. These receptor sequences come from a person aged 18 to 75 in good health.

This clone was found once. The CDR3 region has the DNA TGTGCCAGCAGGGACAGGGGAGGGGGCTATGGCTACACCTTC. Its translation: CASRDRGGGYGYTF. This rearrangement joins TRBV6-1 to TRBJ1-2; 9 bases fit TRBD1. The CDR3 runs to 14 residues. Unmatched junction bases numbered 6, after V lost 6 bases and J lost 4 bases. Per the germline V gene, CDR1 is MNHNS and CDR2 is SASEGT.

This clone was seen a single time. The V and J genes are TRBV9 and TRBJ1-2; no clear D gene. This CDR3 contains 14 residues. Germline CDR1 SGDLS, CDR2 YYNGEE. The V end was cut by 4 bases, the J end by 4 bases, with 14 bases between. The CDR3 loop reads CASSPRYVGYGYTF. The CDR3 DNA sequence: TGTGCCAGCAGCCCCCGATATGTGGGCTATGGCTACACCTTC.

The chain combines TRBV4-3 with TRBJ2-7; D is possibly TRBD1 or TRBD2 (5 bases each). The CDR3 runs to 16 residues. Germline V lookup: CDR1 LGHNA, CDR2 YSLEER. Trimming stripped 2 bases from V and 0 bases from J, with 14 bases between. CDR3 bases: TGCGCCAGCAGCCAATTCTCAGGGACGGGCTCCTACGAGCAGTACTTC. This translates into CASSQFSGTGSYEQYF.

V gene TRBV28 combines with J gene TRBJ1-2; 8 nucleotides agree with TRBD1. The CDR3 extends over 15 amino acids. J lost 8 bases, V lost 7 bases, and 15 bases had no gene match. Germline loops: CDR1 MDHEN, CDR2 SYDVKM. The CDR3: CASTHSLQGGYGYTF. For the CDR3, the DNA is TGTGCCAGCACCCACTCTTTACAGGGGGGATACGGCTACACCTTC.

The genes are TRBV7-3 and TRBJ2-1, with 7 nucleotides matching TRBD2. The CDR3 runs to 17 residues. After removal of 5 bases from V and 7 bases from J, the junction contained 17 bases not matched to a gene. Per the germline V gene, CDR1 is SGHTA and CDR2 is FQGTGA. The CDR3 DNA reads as TGTGCCAGCAGCCCTAGGGCCTCTAGCGGAGGGCGGAATGAGCAGTTCTTC. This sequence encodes CASSPRASSGGRNEQFF.

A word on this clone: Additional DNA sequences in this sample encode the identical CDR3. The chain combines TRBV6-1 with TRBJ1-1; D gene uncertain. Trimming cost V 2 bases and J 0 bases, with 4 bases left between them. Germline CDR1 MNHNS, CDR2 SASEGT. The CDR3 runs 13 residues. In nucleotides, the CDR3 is TGTGCCAGCAGTGAAATTGTGAACACTGAAGCTTTCTTT. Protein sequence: CASSEIVNTEAFF.

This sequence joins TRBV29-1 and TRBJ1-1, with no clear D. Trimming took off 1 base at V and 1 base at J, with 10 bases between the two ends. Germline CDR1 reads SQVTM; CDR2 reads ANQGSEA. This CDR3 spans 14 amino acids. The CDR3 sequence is CSVEAVASNTEAFF. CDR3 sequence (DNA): TGCAGCGTTGAAGCGGTAGCCTCGAACACTGAAGCTTTCTTT.

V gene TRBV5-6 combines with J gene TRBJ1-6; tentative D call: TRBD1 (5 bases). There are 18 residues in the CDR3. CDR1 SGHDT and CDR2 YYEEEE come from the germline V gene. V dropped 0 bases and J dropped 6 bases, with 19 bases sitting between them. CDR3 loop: CASSLGGVWASSNSPLHF. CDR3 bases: TGTGCCAGCAGCTTGGGGGGCGTTTGGGCATCAAGTAATTCACCCCTCCACTTT.

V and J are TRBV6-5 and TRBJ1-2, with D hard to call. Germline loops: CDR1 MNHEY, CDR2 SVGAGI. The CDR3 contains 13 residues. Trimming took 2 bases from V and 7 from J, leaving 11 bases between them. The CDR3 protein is CASSYPDNIGYTF. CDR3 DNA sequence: TGTGCCAGCAGTTACCCCGACAATATTGGCTACACCTTC.

The CDR3 is CASLSVSNQPQHF. The CDR3 nucleotides are TGTGCCAGCCTGAGTGTTAGCAATCAGCCCCAGCATTTT. The chain recombines TRBV11-3 with TRBJ1-5, with D unresolved. This CDR3 is built from 13 residues. The V end was cut by 8 bases, the J end by 0 bases, with 8 bases between. The germline CDR1 and CDR2 sequences are SGHNT and YENEEA. Full variable domain (remainder filled in from reference TRBV11-3 and TRBJ1-5): EAGVVQSPRYKIIEKKQPVAFWCNPISGHNTLYWYLQNLGQGPELLIRYENEEAVDDSQLPKDRFSAERLKGVDSTLKIQPAELGDSAVYLCASLSVSNQPQHFGDGTRLSIL.

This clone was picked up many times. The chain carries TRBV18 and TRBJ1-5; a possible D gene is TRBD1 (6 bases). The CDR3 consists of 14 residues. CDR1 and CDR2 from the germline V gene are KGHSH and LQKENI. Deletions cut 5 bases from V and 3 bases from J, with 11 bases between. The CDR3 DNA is TGTGCCAGCTCAGAACAGGGCCTCAATCAGCCCCAGCATTTT. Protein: CASSEQGLNQPQHF.

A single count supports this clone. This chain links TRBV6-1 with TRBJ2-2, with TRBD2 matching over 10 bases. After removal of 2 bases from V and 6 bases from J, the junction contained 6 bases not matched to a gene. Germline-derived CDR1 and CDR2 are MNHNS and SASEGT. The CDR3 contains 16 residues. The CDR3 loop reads CASSEILAGRSGELFF. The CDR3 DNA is TGTGCCAGCAGTGAAATACTAGCGGGAAGGTCCGGGGAGCTGTTTTTT.

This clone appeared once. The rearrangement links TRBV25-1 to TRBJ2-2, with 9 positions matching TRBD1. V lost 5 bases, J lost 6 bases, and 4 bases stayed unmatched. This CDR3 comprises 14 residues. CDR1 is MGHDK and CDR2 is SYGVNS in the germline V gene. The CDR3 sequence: CASSWTGVAGELFF. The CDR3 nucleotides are TGTGCCAGCAGTTGGACAGGGGTTGCCGGGGAGCTGTTTTTT.

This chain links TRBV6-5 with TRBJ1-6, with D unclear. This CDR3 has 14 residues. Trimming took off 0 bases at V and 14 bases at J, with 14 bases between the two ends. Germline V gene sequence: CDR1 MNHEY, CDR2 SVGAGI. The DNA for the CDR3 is TGTGCCAGCAGTTACTCGAGTCCTCCTTGGGCCCTCCACTTT. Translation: CASSYSSPPWALHF.

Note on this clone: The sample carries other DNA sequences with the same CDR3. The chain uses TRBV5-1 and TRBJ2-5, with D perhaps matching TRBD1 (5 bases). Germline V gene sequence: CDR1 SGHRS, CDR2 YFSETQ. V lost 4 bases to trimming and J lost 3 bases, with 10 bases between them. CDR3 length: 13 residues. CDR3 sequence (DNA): TGCGCCAGCAGCCTCCAGGGTGAAGAGACCCAGTACTTC. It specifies CASSLQGEETQYF. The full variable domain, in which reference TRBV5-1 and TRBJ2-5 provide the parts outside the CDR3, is KAGVTQTPRYLIKTRGQQVTLSCSPISGHRSVSWYQQTPGQGLQFLFEYFSETQRNKGNFPGRFSGRQFSNSRSEMNVSTLELGDSALYLCASSLQGEETQYFGPGTRLLVL.

Here the CDR3 reads CASSSPSGGNTGELFF. The DNA of the CDR3 is TGTGCCAGCAGCTCGCCCAGCGGGGGGAACACCGGGGAGCTGTTTTTT. The chain couples TRBV7-2 to TRBJ2-2, with TRBD2 identical over 8 bases. The junction had 5 bases not matched to a gene; V was cut back by 4 bases and J by 1 base. In germline, CDR1 is SGHTA, CDR2 FQGNSA. This CDR3 spans 16 amino acids.

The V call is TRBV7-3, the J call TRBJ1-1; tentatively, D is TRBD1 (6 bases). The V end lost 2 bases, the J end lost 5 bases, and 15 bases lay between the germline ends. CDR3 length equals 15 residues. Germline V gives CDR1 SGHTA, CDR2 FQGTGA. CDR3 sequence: CASSLFGGRDTEAFF. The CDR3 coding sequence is TGTGCCAGCAGCTTATTTGGGGGGCGTGATACTGAAGCTTTCTTT.

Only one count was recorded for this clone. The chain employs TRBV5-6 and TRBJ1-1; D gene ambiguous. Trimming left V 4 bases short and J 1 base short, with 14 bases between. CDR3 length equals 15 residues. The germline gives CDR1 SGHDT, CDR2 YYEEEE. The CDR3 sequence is CASSQDLGGNTEAFF. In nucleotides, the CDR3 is TGTGCCAGCAGCCAAGACCTGGGAGGGAACACTGAAGCTTTCTTT.

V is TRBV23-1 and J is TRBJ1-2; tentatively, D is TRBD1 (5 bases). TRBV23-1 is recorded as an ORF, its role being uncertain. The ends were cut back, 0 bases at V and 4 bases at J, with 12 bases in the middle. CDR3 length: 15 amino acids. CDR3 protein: CASSQSNGAVYGYTF. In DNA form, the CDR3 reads TGCGCCAGCAGTCAATCAAACGGGGCGGTCTATGGCTACACCTTC.

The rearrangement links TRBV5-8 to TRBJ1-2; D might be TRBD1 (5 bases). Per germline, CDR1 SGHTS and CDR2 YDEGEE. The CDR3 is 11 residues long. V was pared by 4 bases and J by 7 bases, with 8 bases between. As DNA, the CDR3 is TGTGCCAGCAGCCGCAGGGTTGGCTACACCTTC. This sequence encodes CASSRRVGYTF.

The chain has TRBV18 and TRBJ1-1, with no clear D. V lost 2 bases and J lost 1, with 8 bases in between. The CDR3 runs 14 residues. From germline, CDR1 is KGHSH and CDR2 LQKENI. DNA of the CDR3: TGTGCCAGCTCACCAAGTTCGACGAACACTGAAGCTTTCTTT. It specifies CASSPSSTNTEAFF. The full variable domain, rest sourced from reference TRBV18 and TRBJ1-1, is NAGVMQNPRHLVRRRGQEARLRCSPMKGHSHVYWYRQLPEEGLKFMVYLQKENIIDESGMPKERFSAEFPKEGPSILRIQQVVRGDSAAYFCASSPSSTNTEAFFGQGTRLTVV.